This T cell receptor (beta chain) is drawn from a study of T cell responses to AZD1222 COVID-19 vaccine. Across the whole study: Second-dose groups at about 4 or about 12 weeks were pooled. Study results and limitations: It should be noted that donors were predominantly white British and more often female, and clonal diversity was possibly underestimated. Repertoires were obtained only post-peak T cell response. Recipients of AZD1222 seropositive at baseline numbered only 6 or 7.

The data were produced by immunoSEQ multiplex PCR, yet TCRdb's version contains in-frame clones alone and is incomplete. The sample includes roughly 110,000 clones, almost 90% of them seen just once. Notes on this clone: What it recognizes is unknown.

V gave up 10 bases and J gave up 4 bases; unmatched junction bases: 9. This CDR3 contains 14 residues. Germline CDR1 is LNHDA and CDR2 is SQIVND (reference sequence). Material: peripheral blood, obtained on day 0 of AZD1222 vaccination. The V call is TRBV19, the J call TRBJ1-4, with 7 bases aligning to TRBD1. The origin of this receptor is an adult in good health. Here the CDR3 DNA reads TGTGCCACCCCAACAGGGGCTGATAATGAAAAACTGTTTTTT. Its translation is CATPTGADNEKLFF.